Presented here are 5 T cell receptor beta chains from one specimen sequenced in a study of cytotoxic CD8 clonotypes in ibrutinib-treated CLL (dated by TCRdb to the early 2020s). The meaning of the sample's time point label: progressive disease on ibrutinib. To prepare the library, the immunoSEQ multiplex PCR assay was applied. TCRdb mirrors the immuneACCESS table, restricted to in-frame sequences. Some clones are absent from its copies; in checked studies, under half trace to an unresolved V gene, and the reason for the others is unknown. For this sample the table gives approximately 280,000 clones, of which around 69% were detected only once. 5.6% of the sample is in the top ten clones. Sequencing was performed on PBMCs, taken at disease progression, from a patient treated with ibrutinib. These receptors all stem from a human donor with chronic lymphocytic leukemia.

This chain uses TRBV4-1 with TRBJ1-1, with D possibly being TRBD1 (6 bases). Trimming took off 1 base at V and 4 bases at J, with 7 bases between the two ends. This CDR3 has 13 amino acids. CDR1 MGHRA and CDR2 YSYEKL come from the germline V gene. The CDR3 DNA reads as TGCGCCAGCAGCCAAGCAGGGGCCACTGAAGCTTTCTTT. Protein sequence: CASSQAGATEAFF.

This clone has just one count. The CDR3 bases are TGCGCCAGCAGAGAAGGGGCTCGGGCCTACGAGCAGTACTTC. Translated, it gives CASREGARAYEQYF. The gene calls are TRBV5-1 and TRBJ2-7, with D perhaps matching TRBD1 (5 bases). The germline CDR1 and CDR2 sequences are SGHRS and YFSETQ. CDR3 length: 14 amino acids. V was shortened by 5 bases and J by 2 bases, with 14 bases between the two germline ends.

This chain connects TRBV19 to TRBJ2-7, with TRBD2 as a possible D gene (6 bases). The germline V gene has CDR1 LNHDA and CDR2 SQIVND (reference sequence). With 3 bases removed from V and 3 bases from J, the gap between germline ends came to 12 bases. The CDR3 spans 14 residues. CDR3 loop: CASSIGLGGYEQYF. In DNA, the CDR3 is TGTGCCAGTAGTATCGGATTGGGGGGCTACGAGCAGTACTTC. The full variable domain, with the rest looked up from reference TRBV19 and TRBJ2-7, is DGGITQSPKYLFRKEGQNVTLSCEQNLNHDAMYWYRQDPGQGLRLIYYSQIVNDFQKGDIAEGYSVSREKKESFPLTVTSAQKNPTAFYLCASSIGLGGYEQYFGPGTRLTVT.

This clone appeared a single time. Additional DNA sequences in this sample encode the identical CDR3. The chain recombines TRBV2 with TRBJ1-5, with D tentatively TRBD1 (5 bases). Deletions cut 7 bases from V and 1 base from J, with 8 bases between. CDR3 size: 13 residues. Germline V gene sequence: CDR1 SNHLY, CDR2 FYNNEI. CDR3 protein: CASKGTSNQPQHF. In DNA, the CDR3 is TGTGCCAGCAAAGGGACCAGCAATCAGCCCCAGCATTTT.

The V call is TRBV27, the J call TRBJ2-7, with 12 bases identical to TRBD1. This CDR3 contains 16 residues. V gave up 3 bases and J gave up 2 bases; unmatched junction bases: 5. The germline V gene has CDR1 MNHEY and CDR2 SMNVEV (reference sequence). The CDR3 loop reads CASSFYGTGGTYEQYF. The CDR3 nucleotides read TGTGCCAGCAGTTTTTATGGGACAGGGGGCACCTACGAGCAGTACTTC.